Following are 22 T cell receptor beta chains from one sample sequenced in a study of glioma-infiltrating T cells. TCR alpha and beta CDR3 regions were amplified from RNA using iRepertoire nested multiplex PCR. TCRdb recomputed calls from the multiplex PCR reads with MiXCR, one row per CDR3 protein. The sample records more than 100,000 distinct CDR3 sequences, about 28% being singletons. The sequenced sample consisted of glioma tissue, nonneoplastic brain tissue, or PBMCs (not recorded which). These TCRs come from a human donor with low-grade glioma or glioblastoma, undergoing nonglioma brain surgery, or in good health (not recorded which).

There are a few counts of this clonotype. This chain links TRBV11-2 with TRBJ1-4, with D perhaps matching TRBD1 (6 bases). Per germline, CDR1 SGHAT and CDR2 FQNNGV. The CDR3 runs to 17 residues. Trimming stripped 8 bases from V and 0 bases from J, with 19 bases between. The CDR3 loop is CASARQERGATNEKLFF. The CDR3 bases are TGTGCCAGCGCTAGACAGGAAAGGGGAGCAACTAATGAAAAACTGTTTTTT.

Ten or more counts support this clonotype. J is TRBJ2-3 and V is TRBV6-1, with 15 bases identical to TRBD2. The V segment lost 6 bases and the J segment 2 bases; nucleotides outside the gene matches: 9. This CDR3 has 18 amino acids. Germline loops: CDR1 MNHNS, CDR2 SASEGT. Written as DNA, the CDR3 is TGTGCCAGCAGCCGGGGACTAGCGGGGGGAACTCCCACAGATACGCAGTATTTT. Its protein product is CASSRGLAGGTPTDTQYF.

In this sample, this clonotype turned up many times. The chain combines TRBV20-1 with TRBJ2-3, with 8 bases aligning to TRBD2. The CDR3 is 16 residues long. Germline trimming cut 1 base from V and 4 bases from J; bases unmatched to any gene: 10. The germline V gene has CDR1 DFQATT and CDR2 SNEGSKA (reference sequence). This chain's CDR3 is CSARAPGLVGSDTQYF. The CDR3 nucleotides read TGCAGTGCTAGAGCTCCGGGACTAGTGGGTTCAGATACGCAGTATTTT.

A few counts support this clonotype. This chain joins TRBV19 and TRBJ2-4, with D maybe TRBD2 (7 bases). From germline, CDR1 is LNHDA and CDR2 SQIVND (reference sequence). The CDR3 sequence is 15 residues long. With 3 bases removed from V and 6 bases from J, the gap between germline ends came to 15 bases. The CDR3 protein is CASSISAGAINIQYF. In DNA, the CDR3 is TGTGCCAGTAGTATCTCCGCGGGGGCAATAAACATTCAGTACTTC.

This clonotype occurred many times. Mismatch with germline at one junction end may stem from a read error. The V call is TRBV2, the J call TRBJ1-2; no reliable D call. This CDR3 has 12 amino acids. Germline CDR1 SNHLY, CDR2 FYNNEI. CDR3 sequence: CASGDTPYGYTF. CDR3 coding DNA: TGTGCCAGCGGTGATACTCCCTATGGCTACACCTTC.

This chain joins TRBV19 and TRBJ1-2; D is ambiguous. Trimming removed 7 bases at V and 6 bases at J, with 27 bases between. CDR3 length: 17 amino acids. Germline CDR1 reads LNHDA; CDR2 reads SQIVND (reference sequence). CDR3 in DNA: TGTGCCAGTAACGCGGGTACAAGGGATAAAGTTCGGAATGGCTACACCTTC. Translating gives CASNAGTRDKVRNGYTF. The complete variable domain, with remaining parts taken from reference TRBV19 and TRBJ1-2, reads DGGITQSPKYLFRKEGQNVTLSCEQNLNHDAMYWYRQDPGQGLRLIYYSQIVNDFQKGDIAEGYSVSREKKESFPLTVTSAQKNPTAFYLCASNAGTRDKVRNGYTFGSGTRLTVV.

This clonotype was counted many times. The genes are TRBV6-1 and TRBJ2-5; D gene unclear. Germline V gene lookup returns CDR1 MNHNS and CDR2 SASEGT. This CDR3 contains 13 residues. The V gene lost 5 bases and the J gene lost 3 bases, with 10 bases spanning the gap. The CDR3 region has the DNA TGTGCCAGCAGTTATGGCCAGAAAGAGACCCAGTACTTC. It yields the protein CASSYGQKETQYF.

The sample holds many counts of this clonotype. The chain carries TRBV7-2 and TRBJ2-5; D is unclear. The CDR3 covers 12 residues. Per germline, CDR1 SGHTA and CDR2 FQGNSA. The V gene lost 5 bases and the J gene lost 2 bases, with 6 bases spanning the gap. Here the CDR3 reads CASSRPQETQYF. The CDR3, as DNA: TGTGCCAGCAGCCGACCGCAAGAGACCCAGTACTTC.

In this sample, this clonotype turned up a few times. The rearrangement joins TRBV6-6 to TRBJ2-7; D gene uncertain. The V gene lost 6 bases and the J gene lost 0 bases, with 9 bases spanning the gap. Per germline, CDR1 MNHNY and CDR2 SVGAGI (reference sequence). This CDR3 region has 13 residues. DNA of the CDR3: TGTGCCAGCAGCGGCCTTAGCTCCTACGAGCAGTACTTC. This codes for CASSGLSSYEQYF.

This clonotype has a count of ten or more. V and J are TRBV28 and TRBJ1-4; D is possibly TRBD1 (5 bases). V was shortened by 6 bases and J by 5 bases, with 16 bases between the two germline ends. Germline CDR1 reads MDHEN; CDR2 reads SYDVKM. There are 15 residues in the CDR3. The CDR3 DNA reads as TGTGCCAGCAGCCCCCAGGGATATATGAATGAAAAACTGTTTTTT. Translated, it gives CASSPQGYMNEKLFF.

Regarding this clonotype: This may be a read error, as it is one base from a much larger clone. The chain's CDR3 is CATSRESGGHDTQYF. The CDR3, as DNA: TGTGCCACCAGCAGAGAATCCGGGGGGCATGATACGCAGTATTTT. The rearrangement joins TRBV15 to TRBJ2-3; perhaps TRBD2 as D (7 bases). V lost 0 bases and J lost 6, with 13 bases in between. The CDR3 has 15 residues. From germline, CDR1 is LNHNV and CDR2 YYDKDF (reference sequence).

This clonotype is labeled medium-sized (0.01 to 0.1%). The CDR3 DNA sequence: TGTGCCAGCAGGACCGACAATTCACCCCTCCACTTT. Translation: CASRTDNSPLHF. The chain is built from TRBV2 and TRBJ1-6; D unresolved. The V end lost 6 bases, the J end lost 7 bases, and 7 bases lay between the germline ends. In germline, CDR1 is SNHLY, CDR2 FYNNEI. There are 12 residues in the CDR3.

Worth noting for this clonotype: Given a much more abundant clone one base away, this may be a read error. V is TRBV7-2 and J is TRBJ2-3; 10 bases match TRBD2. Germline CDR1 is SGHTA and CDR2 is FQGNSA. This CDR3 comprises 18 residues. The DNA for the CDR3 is TGTGCCAGCAGCTCCCAAAGCAGCGGGGGGGTTGACACAGGTACGCAGTATTTT. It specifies CASSSQSSGGVDTGTQYF.

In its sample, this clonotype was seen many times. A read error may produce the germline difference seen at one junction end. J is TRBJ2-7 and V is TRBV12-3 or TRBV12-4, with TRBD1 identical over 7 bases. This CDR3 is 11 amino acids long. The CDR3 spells CASSRQDRFDF. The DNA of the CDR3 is TGTGCCAGCAGCCGCCAGGACAGGTTCGACTTC.

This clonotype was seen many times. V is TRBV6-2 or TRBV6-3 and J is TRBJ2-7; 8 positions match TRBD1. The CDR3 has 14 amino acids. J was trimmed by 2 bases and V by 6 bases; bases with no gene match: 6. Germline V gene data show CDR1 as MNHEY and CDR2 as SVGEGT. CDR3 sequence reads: CASSYGQGPYEQYF. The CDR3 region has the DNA TGTGCCAGCAGCTATGGACAGGGCCCCTACGAGCAGTACTTC.

The CDR3 bases are TGTGCCAGCAGTTCGGAGAACCGTTGGGGTTCACCCCTCCACTTT. This encodes CASSSENRWGSPLHF. V and J are TRBV6-1 and TRBJ1-6; D unclear. V was trimmed by 5 bases and J by 9 bases, leaving 17 bases between them. The CDR3 has 15 residues. CDR1 and CDR2 (germline): MNHNS, SASEGT.

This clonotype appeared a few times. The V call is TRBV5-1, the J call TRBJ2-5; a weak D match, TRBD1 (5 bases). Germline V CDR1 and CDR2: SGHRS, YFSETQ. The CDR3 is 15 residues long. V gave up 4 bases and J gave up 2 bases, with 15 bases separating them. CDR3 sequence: CASSIDGQHQETQYF. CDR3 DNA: TGCGCCAGCAGCATAGATGGACAACATCAAGAGACCCAGTACTTC.

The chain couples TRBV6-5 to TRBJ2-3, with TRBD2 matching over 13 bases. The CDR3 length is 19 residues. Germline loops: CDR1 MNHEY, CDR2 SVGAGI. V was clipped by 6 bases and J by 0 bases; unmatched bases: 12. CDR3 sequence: CASRLGGLAGYTSTDTQYF. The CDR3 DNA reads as TGTGCCAGCAGATTGGGGGGACTAGCGGGGTATACTAGCACAGATACGCAGTATTTT.

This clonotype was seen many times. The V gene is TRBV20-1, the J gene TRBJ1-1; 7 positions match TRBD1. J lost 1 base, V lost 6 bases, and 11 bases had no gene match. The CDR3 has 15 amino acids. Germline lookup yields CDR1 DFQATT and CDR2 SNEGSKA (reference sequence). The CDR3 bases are TGCAGTGCAACCCGGACAGGAAGGGGGAACACTGAAGCTTTCTTT. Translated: CSATRTGRGNTEAFF.

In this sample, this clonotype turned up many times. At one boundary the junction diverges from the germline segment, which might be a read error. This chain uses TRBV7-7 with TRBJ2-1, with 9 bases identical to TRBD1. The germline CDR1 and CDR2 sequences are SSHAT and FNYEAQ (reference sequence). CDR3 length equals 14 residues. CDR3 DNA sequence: TGTGCTAGCAGCTTCCGGGGACAGGGCGGTGAGCAGTTCTTC. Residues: CASSFRGQGGEQFF. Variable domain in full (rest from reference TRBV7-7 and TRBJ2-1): GAGVSQSPRYKVTKRGQDVTLRCDPISSHATLYWYQQALGQGPEFLTYFNYEAQPDKSGLPSDRFSAERPEGSISTLTIQRTEQRDSAMYRCASSFRGQGGEQFFGPGTRLTVL.

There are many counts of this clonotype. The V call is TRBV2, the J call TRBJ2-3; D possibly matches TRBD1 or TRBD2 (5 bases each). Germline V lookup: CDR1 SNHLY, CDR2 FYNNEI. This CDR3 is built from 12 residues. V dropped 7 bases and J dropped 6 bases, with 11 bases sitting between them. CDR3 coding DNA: TGTGCCAGCACCTCAGAGGGGGATACGCAGTATTTT. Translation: CASTSEGDTQYF.

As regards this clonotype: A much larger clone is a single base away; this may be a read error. The CDR3 nucleotides read TGTGCCAGCAGCCAAGATTTCAGCGGTCAAGAGGCCCAGTACTTC. This encodes CASSQDFSGQEAQYF. V usage is TRBV4-2 and J usage is TRBJ2-5; D may be TRBD2 (5 bases). The CDR3 covers 15 residues. CDR1 is LGHNA, CDR2 YNFKEQ, per germline.